One T cell receptor beta chain is described in this entry. What it recognizes is unknown. Measured with immunoSEQ multiplex PCR; TCRdb has only the in-frame clones, and not every one. The sample lists about 130,000 clones, 95% to 96% occurring once. The record originates from a study of cytomegalovirus exposure and HLA in healthy donors. The donors formed part of the approximately 120-subject validation cohort, distinct from the roughly 630-subject first cohort. The V end was cut by 4 bases, the J end by 2 bases, with 13 bases between. The CDR3 consists of 15 residues. CDR1 SGHRS and CDR2 YFSETQ come from the germline V gene. General study results and limits: Most TCR sequences were rare, but some public TCRs occurred in many donors. The tendency of first-cohort TCR clusters to co-occur in the 90 to 150 validation repertoires was the finding of a later analysis. With high specificity and sensitivity, the classifier reportedly diagnosed cytomegalovirus status.

The rearrangement joins TRBV5-1 to TRBJ2-1; a weak D match, TRBD2 (6 bases). The receptor was derived from a man between 18 and 35 years old in good health and CMV-seronegative. Sequencing was done on a sample of PBMCs. The CDR3: CASSPGTLTYNEQFF. CDR3 coding DNA: TGCGCCAGCAGCCCCGGGACTCTAACCTACAATGAGCAGTTCTTC.